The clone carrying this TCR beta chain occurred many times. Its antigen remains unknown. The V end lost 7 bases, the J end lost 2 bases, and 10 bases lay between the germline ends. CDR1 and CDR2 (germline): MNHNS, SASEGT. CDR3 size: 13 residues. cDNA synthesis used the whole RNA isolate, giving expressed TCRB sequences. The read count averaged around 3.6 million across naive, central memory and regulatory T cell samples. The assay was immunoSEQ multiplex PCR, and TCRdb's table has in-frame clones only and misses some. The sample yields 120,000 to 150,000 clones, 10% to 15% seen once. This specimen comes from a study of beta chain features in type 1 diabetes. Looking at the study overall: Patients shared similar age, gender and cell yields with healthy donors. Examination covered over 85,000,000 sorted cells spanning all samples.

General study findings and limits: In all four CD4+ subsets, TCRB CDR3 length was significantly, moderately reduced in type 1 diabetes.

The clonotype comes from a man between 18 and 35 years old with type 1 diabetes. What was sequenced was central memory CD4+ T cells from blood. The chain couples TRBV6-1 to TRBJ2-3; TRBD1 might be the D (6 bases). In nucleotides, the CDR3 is TGTGCCAGCAAAGGACAGATCACAGATACGCAGTATTTT. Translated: CASKGQITDTQYF.